The present T cell receptor beta chain was sequenced within a study of preoperative IRX-2 immunotherapy in early breast cancer. As to treatment: preoperative locoregional IRX-2 cytokine immunotherapy. The length of the CDR3 is 14 residues. V shed 6 bases and J shed 4 bases, with 13 bases lying between them. Germline assignment: CDR1 SGHTA and CDR2 FQGNSA. Clones were sequenced by immunoSEQ multiplex PCR, and TCRdb holds only the in-frame ones, with some missing. There are under 25,000 clones in the sample; roughly 95% occur only once, and about 16% lies in the top ten. The sequenced sample was tumor tissue, obtained after IRX-2 immunotherapy. The V call is TRBV7-2, the J call TRBJ1-5, with D possibly TRBD1 on 5 matching bases. This TCR came from a human donor with breast cancer. The CDR3 coding sequence is TGTGCCAGCAGACCCCCAGGACAAAATCAGCCCCAGCATTTT. Its translation: CASRPPGQNQPQHF.